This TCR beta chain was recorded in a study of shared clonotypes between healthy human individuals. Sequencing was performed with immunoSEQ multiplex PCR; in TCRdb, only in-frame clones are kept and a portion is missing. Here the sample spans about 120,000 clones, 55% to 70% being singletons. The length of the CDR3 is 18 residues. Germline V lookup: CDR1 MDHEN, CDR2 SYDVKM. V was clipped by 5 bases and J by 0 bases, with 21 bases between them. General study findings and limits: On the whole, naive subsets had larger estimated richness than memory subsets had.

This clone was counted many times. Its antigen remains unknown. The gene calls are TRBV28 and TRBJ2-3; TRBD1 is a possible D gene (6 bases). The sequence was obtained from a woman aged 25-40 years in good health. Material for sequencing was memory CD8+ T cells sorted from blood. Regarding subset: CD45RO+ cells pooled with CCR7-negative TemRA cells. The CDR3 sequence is CASSGGGFSLTSTDTQYF. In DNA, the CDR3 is TGTGCCAGCAGTGGTGGGGGCTTCTCTTTAACTAGCACAGATACGCAGTATTTT.